The clone carrying this T cell receptor beta chain was recorded many times. Its specificity is unknown. The record originates from a study of T cells in Graves' hyperthyroidism and ophthalmopathy. The study, taken as a whole, reports: Expanded thyroid clonotypes (above 0.001) were mostly also found in blood.

Patients between 18 and 65 years old had hyperthyroidism, newly diagnosed and lasting under 2 months. Uncontrolled infections, other autoimmune diseases, pregnancy or lactation led to exclusion of patients. PBMCs were derived from about 9.1 ml fresh peripheral blood. TCR beta CDR3 region amplification was performed from RNA transcripts. The HTBI primer set served for first-round RT-PCR of the TCR CDR3. TCRdb redid the calling of the multiplex PCR reads with MiXCR, one entry per CDR3 protein. Here the sample spans under 450,000 distinct CDR3 sequences, approximately 14% being singletons. V dropped 5 bases and J dropped 7 bases, with 21 bases sitting between them. CDR1 is SEHNR, CDR2 FQNEAQ, per germline (reference sequence). The CDR3 loop spans 16 amino acids.

This chain connects TRBV7-9 to TRBJ2-1; D is uncertain. Sample: blood. This TCR was sampled from a woman younger than 35 with Graves' hyperthyroidism. The CDR3 DNA reads TGTGCCAGCAGCGGTGCCGGACCGCCCATGTCGAATGAGCAGTTCTTC. It codes for CASSGAGPPMSNEQFF.